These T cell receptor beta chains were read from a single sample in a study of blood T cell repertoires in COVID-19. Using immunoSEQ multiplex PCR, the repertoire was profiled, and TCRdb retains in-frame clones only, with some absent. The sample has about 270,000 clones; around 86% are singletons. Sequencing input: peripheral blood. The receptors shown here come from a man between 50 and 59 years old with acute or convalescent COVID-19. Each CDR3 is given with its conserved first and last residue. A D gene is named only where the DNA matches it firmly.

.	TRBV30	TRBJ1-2	TGTGCCTGGAGCGCACGGGGCTATGGCTACACCTTC	CAWSARGYGYTF
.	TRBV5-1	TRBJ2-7	TGCGCCAGCAGCTTTGAGTCTAGCTACGAGCAGTACTTC	CASSFESSYEQYF
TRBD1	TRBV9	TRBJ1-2	TGTGCCAGCAGCGTAGCGGACAGGGACTATGGCTACACCTTC	CASSVADRDYGYTF
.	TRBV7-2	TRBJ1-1	TGTGCCACCGGGGAGCTTAAGGCAGCTTTCTTT	CATGELKAAFF
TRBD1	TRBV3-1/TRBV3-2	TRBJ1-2	TGTGCCAGCAGCCACGGGACAGTATATGGCTACACCTTC	CASSHGTVYGYTF
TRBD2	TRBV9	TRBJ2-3	TGTGCCAGCAGCGTAGGTCCTAGCGGGGGGGCAGATACGCAGTATTTT	CASSVGPSGGADTQYF
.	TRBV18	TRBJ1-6	TGTGCCAGCTCCCTAACCGGGAAAGCGAGTTCACCCCTCCACTTT	CASSLTGKASSPLHF
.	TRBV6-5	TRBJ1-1	TGTGCTACCGCGGGGGGGTTCGGGAACACTGAAGCTTTCTTT	CATAGGFGNTEAFF
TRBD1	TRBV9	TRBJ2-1	TGTGCCAGCAGGGGACAGTCCACCTTCAATGAGCAGTTCTTC	CASRGQSTFNEQFF
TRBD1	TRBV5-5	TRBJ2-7	TGTGCCAGCAGCTCACCGGGACAGGGGACCTACGAGCAGTACTTC	CASSSPGQGTYEQYF
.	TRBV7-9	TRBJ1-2	TGTGCCAGCAGCTTAGGGCGGATGTTCTATGGCTACACCTTC	CASSLGRMFYGYTF
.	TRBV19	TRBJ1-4	TGTGCCAGTAGGTTTCGTAATGAAAAACTGTTTTTT	CASRFRNEKLFF